The clone carrying this T cell receptor beta chain was detected only a few times. This entry belongs to a study of CD8 T cells in Susac syndrome. RNA in amounts of 0.5 to 1 ug was reverse transcribed with random hexamers. Amplification of the TCR beta CDR3 was carried out by immunoSEQ multiplex PCR, which spanned a total of 54 Vbeta and 13 Jbeta segments. TCRdb ran MiXCR on the immunoSEQ multiplex PCR reads and lists one entry per CDR3 protein. This sample has about 240,000 distinct CDR3 sequences, with almost 97% found just once. The V and J ends lost 4 bases and 1 base respectively, with 11 bases between them. CDR1 is SGDLS, CDR2 YYNGEE, per germline. This CDR3 is 14 amino acids long.

The chain links TRBV9 to TRBJ1-1; the D gene is possibly TRBD1 (6 bases). The material sequenced was CD4+ T cells from PBMCs. The source of this sequence is a human donor with Susac syndrome. CDR3 loop: CASSPRTANTEAFF. The CDR3 coding sequence is TGTGCCAGCAGCCCACGGACAGCGAACACTGAAGCTTTCTTT.